The clone carrying this TCR beta chain appeared many times. What it recognizes is unknown. Time point specified: persistent/refractory GD, antithyroid drugs over 5 years with positive TRAb. The TCR library was made from RNA extracted from PBMCs. Patients came through an endocrinology department, and that department was in Xi'an, China. This entry is derived from a study of regulatory T cells in long-lasting Graves disease. This CDR3 has 15 amino acids. Germline trimming cut 2 bases from V and 1 base from J; bases unmatched to any gene: 2. CDR1 and CDR2 from the germline V gene are SGHTA and FQGNSA. Arm-PCR of CDR3 regions and iRepertoire HTBI primers were used to build TCR beta libraries. MiXCR, applied by TCRdb to the multiplex PCR reads, yields one record per CDR3 protein. In the table there are about 430,000 distinct CDR3 sequences, around 23% of which are singletons. General study findings and limits: Thyroid tissue was not studied; only peripheral blood was. Accuracy may have been reduced by the small sample size. There was favoring of TRBV28, TRBJ1-2 and TRBJ2-5 in persistent disease.

The genes are TRBV7-2 and TRBJ2-5; 9 nucleotides match TRBD2. The sample in question was peripheral blood mononuclear cells (PBMCs), obtained when the disease was refractory, from a patient treated with antithyroid drugs. This TCR came from a female donor with Graves disease. CDR3 DNA: TGTGCCAGCAGCTTACTAGCGGGGATCCAAGAGACCCAGTACTTC. It codes for CASSLLAGIQETQYF.